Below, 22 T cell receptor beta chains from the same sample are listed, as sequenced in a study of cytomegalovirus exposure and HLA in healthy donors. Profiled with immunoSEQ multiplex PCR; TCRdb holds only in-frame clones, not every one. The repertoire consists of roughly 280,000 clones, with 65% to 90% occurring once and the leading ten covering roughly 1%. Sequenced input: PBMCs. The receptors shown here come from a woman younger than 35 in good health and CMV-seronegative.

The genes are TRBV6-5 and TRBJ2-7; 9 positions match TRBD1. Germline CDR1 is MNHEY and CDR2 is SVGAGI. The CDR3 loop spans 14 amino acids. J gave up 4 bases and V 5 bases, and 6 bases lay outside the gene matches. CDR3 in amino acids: CASSLDRGPYEQYF. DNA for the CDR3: TGTGCCAGCAGTCTGGACAGGGGCCCATACGAGCAGTACTTC.

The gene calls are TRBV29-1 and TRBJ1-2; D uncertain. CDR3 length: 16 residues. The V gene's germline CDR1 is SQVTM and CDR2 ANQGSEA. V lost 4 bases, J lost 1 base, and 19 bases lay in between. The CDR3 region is CSVARGLPQNNYGYTF. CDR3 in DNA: TGCAGCGTTGCCAGAGGACTCCCACAAAATAACTATGGCTACACCTTC.

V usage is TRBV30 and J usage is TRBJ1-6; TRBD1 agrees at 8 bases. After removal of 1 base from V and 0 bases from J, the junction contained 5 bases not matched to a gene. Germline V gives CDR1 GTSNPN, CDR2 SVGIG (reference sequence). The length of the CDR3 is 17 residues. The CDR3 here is CAWSDGQGGSYNSPLHF. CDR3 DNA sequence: TGTGCCTGGAGTGACGGACAGGGAGGCTCCTATAATTCACCCCTCCACTTT.

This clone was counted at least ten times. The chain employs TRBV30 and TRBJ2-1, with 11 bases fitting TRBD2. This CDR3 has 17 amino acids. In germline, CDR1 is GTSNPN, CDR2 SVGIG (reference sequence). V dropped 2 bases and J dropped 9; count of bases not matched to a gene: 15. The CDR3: CAWSPPPTSGEWGEQFF. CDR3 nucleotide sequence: TGTGCCTGGAGTCCACCCCCGACTAGCGGGGAATGGGGTGAGCAGTTCTTC.

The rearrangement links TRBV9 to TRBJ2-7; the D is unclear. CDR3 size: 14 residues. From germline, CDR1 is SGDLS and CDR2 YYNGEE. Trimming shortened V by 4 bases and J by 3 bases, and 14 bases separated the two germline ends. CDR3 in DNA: TGTGCCAGCAGCCCCATTGAGGATTACTACGAGCAGTACTTC. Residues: CASSPIEDYYEQYF.

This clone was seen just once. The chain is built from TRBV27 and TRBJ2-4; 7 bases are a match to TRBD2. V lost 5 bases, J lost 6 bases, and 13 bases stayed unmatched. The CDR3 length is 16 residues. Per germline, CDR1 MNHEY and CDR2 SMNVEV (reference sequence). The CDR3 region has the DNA TGTGCCAGCAGTGGTCTAGCGGCACCCCGGGGAAACATTCAGTACTTC. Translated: CASSGLAAPRGNIQYF.

Here the CDR3 DNA reads TGTGCCAGCAGTTTAGGAGGGAACGAGCAGTACTTC. Protein product: CASSLGGNEQYF. The rearrangement joins TRBV27 to TRBJ2-7, with a weak D call TRBD2 (6 bases). Looked up from germline, CDR1 is MNHEY and CDR2 is SMNVEV (reference sequence). This CDR3 is built from 12 residues. V lost 2 bases and J lost 5, with 7 bases in between.

This chain's CDR3 is CASSLATGIGYEQYF. The DNA of the CDR3 is TGCGCCAGCAGCTTGGCGACAGGGATCGGCTACGAGCAGTACTTC. The chain couples TRBV5-1 to TRBJ2-7; TRBD1 matches 7 bases. The germline V gene has CDR1 SGHRS and CDR2 YFSETQ. The CDR3 has 15 residues. V lost 0 bases to trimming and J lost 3 bases; unmatched junction nucleotides: 6.

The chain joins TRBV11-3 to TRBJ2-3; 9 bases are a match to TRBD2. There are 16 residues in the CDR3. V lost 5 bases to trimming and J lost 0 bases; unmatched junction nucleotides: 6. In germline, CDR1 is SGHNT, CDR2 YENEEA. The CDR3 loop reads CASSTRLADSTDTQYF. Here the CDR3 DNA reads TGTGCCAGCAGCACCCGACTAGCGGACAGCACAGATACGCAGTATTTT.

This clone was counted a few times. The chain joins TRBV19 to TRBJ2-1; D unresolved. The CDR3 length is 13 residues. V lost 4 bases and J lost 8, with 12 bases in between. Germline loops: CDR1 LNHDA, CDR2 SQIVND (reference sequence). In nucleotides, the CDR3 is TGTGCCAGTAGTAGAGTTGGTTTCTATGAGCAGTTCTTC. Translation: CASSRVGFYEQFF.

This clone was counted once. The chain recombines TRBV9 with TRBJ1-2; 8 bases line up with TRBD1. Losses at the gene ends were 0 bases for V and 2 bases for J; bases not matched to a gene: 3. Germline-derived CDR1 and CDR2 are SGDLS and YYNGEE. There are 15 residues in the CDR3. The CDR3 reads CASSVEAGGNYGYTF. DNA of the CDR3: TGTGCCAGCAGCGTAGAAGCAGGGGGCAACTATGGCTACACCTTC.

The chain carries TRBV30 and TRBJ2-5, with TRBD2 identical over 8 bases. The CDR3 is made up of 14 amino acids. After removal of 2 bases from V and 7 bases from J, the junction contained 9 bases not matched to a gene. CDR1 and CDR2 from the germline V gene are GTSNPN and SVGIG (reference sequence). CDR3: CAWSPGTRTGTQYF. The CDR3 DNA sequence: TGTGCCTGGAGTCCCGGGACTAGAACCGGGACCCAGTACTTC. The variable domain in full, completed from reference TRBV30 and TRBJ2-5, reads SQTIHQWPATLVQPVGSPLSLECTVEGTSNPNLYWYRQAAGRGLQLLFYSVGIGQISSEVPQNLSASRPQDRQFILSSKKLLLSDSGFYLCAWSPGTRTGTQYFGPGTRLLVL.

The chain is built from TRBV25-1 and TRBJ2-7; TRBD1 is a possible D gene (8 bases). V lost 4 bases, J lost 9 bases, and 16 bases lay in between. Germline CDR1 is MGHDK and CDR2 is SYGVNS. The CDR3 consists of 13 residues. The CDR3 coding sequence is TGTGCCAGCAGTGCCCCACAGGGGGGGAGGCAGTACTTC. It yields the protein CASSAPQGGRQYF.

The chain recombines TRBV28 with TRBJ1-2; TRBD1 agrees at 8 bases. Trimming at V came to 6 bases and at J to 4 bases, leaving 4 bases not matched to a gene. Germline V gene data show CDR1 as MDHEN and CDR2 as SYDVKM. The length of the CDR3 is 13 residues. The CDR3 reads CASRPTGGYGYTF. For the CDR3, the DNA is TGTGCCAGCAGGCCTACAGGGGGCTATGGCTACACCTTC.

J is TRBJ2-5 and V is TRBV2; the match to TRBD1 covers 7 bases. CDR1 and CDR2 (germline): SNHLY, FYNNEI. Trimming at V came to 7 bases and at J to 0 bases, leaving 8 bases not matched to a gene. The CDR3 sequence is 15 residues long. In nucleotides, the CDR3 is TGTGCCAGCACTCCGGACAGGCCCTACCAAGAGACCCAGTACTTC. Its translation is CASTPDRPYQETQYF.

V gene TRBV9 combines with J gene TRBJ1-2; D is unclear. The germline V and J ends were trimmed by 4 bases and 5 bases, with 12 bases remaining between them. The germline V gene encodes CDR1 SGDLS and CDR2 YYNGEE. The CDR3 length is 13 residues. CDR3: CASSTQVLYGYTF. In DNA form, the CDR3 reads TGTGCCAGCAGCACCCAGGTTCTATATGGCTACACCTTC.

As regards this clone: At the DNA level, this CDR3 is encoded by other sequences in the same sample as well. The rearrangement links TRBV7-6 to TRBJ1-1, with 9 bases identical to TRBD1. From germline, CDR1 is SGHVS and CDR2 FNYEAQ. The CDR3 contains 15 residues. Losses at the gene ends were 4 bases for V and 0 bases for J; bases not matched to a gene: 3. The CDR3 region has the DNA TGTGCCAGCAGCTCAGGACAGGGGTTGAACACTGAAGCTTTCTTT. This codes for CASSSGQGLNTEAFF.

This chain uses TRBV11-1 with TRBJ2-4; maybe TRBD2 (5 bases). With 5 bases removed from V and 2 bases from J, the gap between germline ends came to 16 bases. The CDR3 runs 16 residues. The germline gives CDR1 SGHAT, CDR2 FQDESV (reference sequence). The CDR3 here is CASSLDSGVTKNIQYF. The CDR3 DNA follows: TGTGCCAGCAGCCTTGACTCCGGGGTAACCAAAAACATTCAGTACTTC.

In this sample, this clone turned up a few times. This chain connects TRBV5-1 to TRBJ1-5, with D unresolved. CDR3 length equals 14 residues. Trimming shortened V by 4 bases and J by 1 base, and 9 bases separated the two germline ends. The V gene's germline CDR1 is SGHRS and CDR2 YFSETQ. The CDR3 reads CASSPIPSNQPQHF. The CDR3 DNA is TGCGCCAGCAGCCCCATCCCAAGCAATCAGCCCCAGCATTTT.

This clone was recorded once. The CDR3 sequence: CASSSGLISYEQYF. CDR3 DNA: TGTGCCAGCAGCAGCGGACTGATATCTTACGAGCAGTACTTC. V is TRBV7-9 and J is TRBJ2-7; D might be TRBD2 (5 bases). CDR3 length: 14 residues. The V gene lost 5 bases and the J gene lost 4 bases, with 15 bases spanning the gap. CDR1 is SEHNR, CDR2 FQNEAQ, per germline (reference sequence).

The CDR3 bases are TGCAGTGCTTTTAAAACAGGGGAGCAGTACTTC. Its protein product is CSAFKTGEQYF. The chain joins TRBV20-1 to TRBJ2-7; perhaps TRBD1 as D (6 bases). V was shortened by 5 bases and J by 7 bases, with 12 bases between the two germline ends. CDR3 length: 11 residues. CDR1 and CDR2 from the germline V gene are DFQATT and SNEGSKA (reference sequence).

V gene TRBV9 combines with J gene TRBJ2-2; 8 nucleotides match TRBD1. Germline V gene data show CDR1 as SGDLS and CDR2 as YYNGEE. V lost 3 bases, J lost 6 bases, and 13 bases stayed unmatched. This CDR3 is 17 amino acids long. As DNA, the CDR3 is TGTGCCAGCAGCGCCAATCAGGGGGCAAGCTCCGCCGGGGAGCTGTTTTTT. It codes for CASSANQGASSAGELFF. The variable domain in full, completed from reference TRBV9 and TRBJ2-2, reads DSGVTQTPKHLITATGQRVTLRCSPRSGDLSVYWYQQSLDQGLQFLIQYYNGEERAKGNILERFSAQQFPDLHSELNLSSLELGDSALYFCASSANQGASSAGELFFGEGSRLTVL.